This entry lists 24 T cell receptor beta chains sequenced from one sample in a study of blood T cells in healthy people across ages. Alongside a J-beta primer mix, a sample-barcoded 5' primer served in a second PCR lasting about 7 to 12 cycles. TCRdb re-analysed the 5' RACE reads in MiXCR, keeping a single row per CDR3 protein. The sample consists of roughly 790,000 distinct CDR3 sequences, 35% to 45% of them appearing once. Material for sequencing was blood. The receptors stem from a woman aged 55-75 years in good health.

This sequence joins TRBV6-1 and TRBJ2-3; 8 nucleotides align to TRBD1. Trimming took 4 bases from V and 6 from J; bases not matched to a gene: 9. This CDR3 is 15 amino acids long. The V gene's germline CDR1 is MNHNS and CDR2 SASEGT. The CDR3 region is CASSGTGKVMDTQYF. The CDR3, as DNA: TGTGCCAGCAGTGGGACAGGGAAGGTTATGGATACGCAGTATTTT.

Concerning this clonotype: An end of the junction does not agree with germline; a read error may underlie this. The rearrangement uses TRBV28 and TRBJ2-1, with D perhaps matching TRBD2 (5 bases). Germline CDR1 reads MDHEN; CDR2 reads SYDVKM. The CDR3 is made up of 17 amino acids. CDR3 region: CASSLYLARDTYNERFF. The CDR3 DNA reads TGTGCCAGCAGTTTATACCTCGCGAGGGATACCTACAATGAGCGGTTCTTC.

There are a few counts of this clonotype. J is TRBJ2-5 and V is TRBV20-1; the D gene could be TRBD1 or TRBD2 (5 bases each). Germline CDR1 reads DFQATT; CDR2 reads SNEGSKA (reference sequence). Trimming pared 3 bases from V and 2 bases from J, leaving 19 bases between. CDR3 length: 16 amino acids. The CDR3 nucleotides are TGCAGTGCTAGCGGAGCGATGGGGGTGGCTCAAGAGACCCAGTACTTC. Amino acid sequence: CSASGAMGVAQETQYF.

This chain uses TRBV11-2 with TRBJ2-3; 12 bases are shared with TRBD2. CDR3 size: 16 residues. The ends lost 5 bases at V and 6 bases at J; junction bases unmatched: 9. The V gene's germline CDR1 is SGHAT and CDR2 FQNNGV. The CDR3 region is CASSPYLAGGPDTQYF. In DNA, the CDR3 is TGTGCCAGCAGCCCCTACCTAGCGGGGGGGCCCGATACGCAGTATTTT.

The chain is built from TRBV10-3 and TRBJ2-3, with D unresolved. This CDR3 spans 13 amino acids. The V end lost 0 bases, the J end lost 6 bases, and 7 bases lay between the germline ends. Germline lookup yields CDR1 ENHRY and CDR2 SYGVKD. The CDR3 spells CAISESAADTQYF. Here the CDR3 DNA reads TGTGCCATCAGTGAGTCGGCCGCGGATACGCAGTATTTT.

As regards this clonotype: At one of its ends the junction is not consistent with the germline gene, which may arise from a read error. CDR3 region: CTSLFDSSSYNEQFF. DNA of the CDR3: TGTACCAGCCTTTTCGACTCGAGCTCCTACAATGAGCAGTTCTTC. This sequence joins TRBV28 and TRBJ2-1; D is unclear. Germline CDR1 MDHEN, CDR2 SYDVKM. The CDR3 spans 15 residues.

The chain employs TRBV27 and TRBJ2-1; 12 bases agree with TRBD2. Germline trimming cut 4 bases from V and 10 bases from J; bases unmatched to any gene: 8. The germline V gene has CDR1 MNHEY and CDR2 SMNVEV (reference sequence). This CDR3 region has 15 residues. The CDR3 sequence: CASSSASGGAREQFF. As DNA, the CDR3 is TGTGCCAGCAGTTCCGCTAGCGGGGGGGCCAGGGAGCAGTTCTTC.

Ten or more counts support this clonotype. V is TRBV29-1 and J is TRBJ1-1, with 7 nucleotides matching TRBD1. The germline CDR1 and CDR2 sequences are SQVTM and ANQGSEA. V lost 6 bases and J lost 6; bases outside the gene matches: 4. CDR3 length equals 11 residues. The CDR3 bases are TGCAGCGTCGGGGACAGCCCTGAAGCTTTCTTT. Translating it yields CSVGDSPEAFF.

The rearrangement uses TRBV27 and TRBJ1-1; 9 bases are shared with TRBD1. This CDR3 contains 15 residues. After removal of 3 bases from V and 2 bases from J, the junction contained 4 bases not matched to a gene. CDR1 and CDR2 (germline): MNHEY, SMNVEV (reference sequence). The DNA for the CDR3 is TGTGCCAGCAGTTTTGGGACAGGGTTAAACACTGAAGCTTTCTTT. It encodes CASSFGTGLNTEAFF.

This chain joins TRBV7-9 and TRBJ2-1; D is perhaps TRBD2 (6 bases). The CDR3 has 17 residues. V gave up 4 bases and J gave up 9 bases, with 25 bases separating them. Germline assignment: CDR1 SEHNR and CDR2 FQNEAQ (reference sequence). The CDR3: CASSSALVSGRLGEQFF. In DNA form, the CDR3 reads TGTGCCAGCAGCTCCGCTTTGGTTAGCGGTCGGTTAGGTGAGCAGTTCTTC.

CDR3 sequence reads: CASSFMGGRETQYF. CDR3 DNA sequence: TGTGCCAGCAGCTTTATGGGAGGGAGAGAGACCCAGTACTTC. V gene TRBV7-3 combines with J gene TRBJ2-5; 7 bases are a match to TRBD2. The CDR3 runs to 14 residues. The ends lost 3 bases at V and 4 bases at J; junction bases unmatched: 5. CDR1 and CDR2 from the germline V gene are SGHTA and FQGTGA.

This clonotype was observed a handful of times. The chain joins TRBV7-9 to TRBJ2-5, with 13 bases matching TRBD2. In germline, CDR1 is SEHNR, CDR2 FQNEAQ (reference sequence). The V segment lost 5 bases and the J segment 3 bases; nucleotides outside the gene matches: 9. CDR3 length: 17 residues. Here the CDR3 DNA reads TGTGCCAGCAGCCTCCGGACTAGCGGGAGAGGGGAAGAGACCCAGTACTTC. Protein sequence: CASSLRTSGRGEETQYF.

The DNA for the CDR3 is TGTGCCGGCGGTGGACAGGGGAAATCTGGGGCCAACGTCCTGACTTTC. This translates into CAGGGQGKSGANVLTF. The chain joins TRBV28 to TRBJ2-6; TRBD1 agrees at 9 bases. The CDR3 runs to 16 residues. From germline, CDR1 is MDHEN and CDR2 SYDVKM. Trimming removed 11 bases from V and 1 base from J; junction bases left unmatched: 9.

The chain uses TRBV9 and TRBJ2-5; 11 bases agree with TRBD2. Germline CDR1 is SGDLS and CDR2 is YYNGEE. The CDR3 is 17 amino acids. Unmatched junction bases numbered 8, after V lost 3 bases and J lost 1 base. The CDR3: CASSATVSGRGQETQYF. The DNA of the CDR3 is TGTGCCAGCAGCGCGACTGTTAGCGGGAGGGGCCAAGAGACCCAGTACTTC.

This clonotype was seen a handful of times. The chain employs TRBV20-1 and TRBJ1-6; 8 bases map to TRBD1. This CDR3 is built from 15 residues. The J segment lost 6 bases and the V segment lost 4 bases, leaving 8 bases of the junction unmatched. The germline gives CDR1 DFQATT, CDR2 SNEGSKA (reference sequence). CDR3 bases: TGCAGTGCTACCCTAGACAGGGGTGGTAATTCACCCCTCCACTTT. Translated: CSATLDRGGNSPLHF.

The chain recombines TRBV28 with TRBJ2-5, with D perhaps being TRBD1 or TRBD2 (5 bases each). The DNA end lines up better with TRBJ2-1; the J call may be wrong. Germline CDR1 is MDHEN and CDR2 is SYDVKM. The CDR3 extends over 12 amino acids. CDR3 coding DNA: TGTGTCGCGTCGGGAAGGTCAGGGACCCAGTTCTTC. It encodes CVASGRSGTQFF.

V gene TRBV5-1 combines with J gene TRBJ2-5; D remains ambiguous. CDR3 length: 14 amino acids. CDR1 is SGHRS and CDR2 is YFSETQ in the germline V gene. V was clipped by 3 bases and J by 4 bases, with 13 bases between them. CDR3 residues: CASSSSNPRETQYF. The CDR3 coding sequence is TGCGCCAGCAGCTCAAGTAATCCTCGAGAGACCCAGTACTTC.

The chain recombines TRBV4-3 with TRBJ2-5; 12 nucleotides align to TRBD1. TRBJ2-7 matches the DNA end more closely, so the J call is doubtful. The CDR3 contains 17 residues. Germline CDR1 is LGHNA and CDR2 is YSLEER. This chain's CDR3 is CASSCKPGQGASYEQYF. DNA for the CDR3: TGCGCCAGCAGCTGCAAACCGGGACAGGGGGCCTCCTACGAGCAGTACTTC.

The gene calls are TRBV24-1 and TRBJ2-7; TRBD2 might be the D (5 bases). The CDR3 is 13 amino acids. Per the germline V gene, CDR1 is KGHDR and CDR2 is SFDVKD. V was clipped by 12 bases and J by 5 bases, with 19 bases between them. The CDR3 spells CAAGGRGSHEQYF. DNA of the CDR3: TGTGCCGCCGGAGGACGCGGTTCTCACGAGCAGTACTTC.

The DNA for the CDR3 is TGTGCCAGCAGCTTAGTACAGAACAATGAGCAGTACTTC. It encodes CASSLVQNNEQYF. This chain uses TRBV13 with TRBJ2-1; D is undetermined. The better agreement between TRBJ2-7 and the DNA end casts doubt on the J call. The CDR3 spans 13 residues. Germline assignment: CDR1 PRHDT and CDR2 FYEKMQ (reference sequence).

Points on this clonotype: A much larger clone lies one base from this, so it may be a read error. This chain uses TRBV9 with TRBJ2-1; D unclear. The germline V and J ends were trimmed by 0 bases and 6 bases, with 7 bases remaining between them. Germline V lookup: CDR1 SGDLS, CDR2 YYNGEE. The CDR3 has 13 residues. The CDR3 sequence: CASSVDYSNEQFF. The CDR3 nucleotides are TGTGCCAGCAGCGTAGACTACAGCAATGAGCAGTTCTTC.

This clonotype was counted only a few times. The genes are TRBV5-6 and TRBJ2-5; D unresolved. The CDR3 consists of 15 residues. V was cut by 6 bases and J by 1 base, with 16 bases left in between. Germline loops: CDR1 SGHDT, CDR2 YYEEEE. CDR3 amino acids: CASTKRWPFQETQYF. The DNA for the CDR3 is TGTGCCAGCACCAAGAGATGGCCGTTCCAAGAGACCCAGTACTTC.

The rearrangement links TRBV6-2 or TRBV6-3 to TRBJ2-1; TRBD2 aligns across 10 bases. With V trimmed by 2 bases and J by 13 bases, 20 bases remained unmatched. The CDR3 contains 18 residues. Germline V lookup: CDR1 MNHEY, CDR2 SVGEGT. Here the CDR3 reads CASSYVVAGGNSMETQFF. CDR3 nucleotide sequence: TGTGCCAGCAGTTACGTCGTAGCGGGAGGTAATTCGATGGAGACCCAGTTCTTC.

This clonotype has only a few counts. The chain joins TRBV29-1 to TRBJ2-3, with TRBD1 identical over 7 bases. The CDR3 consists of 12 residues. Germline V gives CDR1 SQVTM, CDR2 ANQGSEA. Trimming took 7 bases from V and 8 from J; bases not matched to a gene: 9. The CDR3 DNA follows: TGCAGCGCGAGGACAGGAGAGGGTACGCAGTATTTT. Its translation is CSARTGEGTQYF.